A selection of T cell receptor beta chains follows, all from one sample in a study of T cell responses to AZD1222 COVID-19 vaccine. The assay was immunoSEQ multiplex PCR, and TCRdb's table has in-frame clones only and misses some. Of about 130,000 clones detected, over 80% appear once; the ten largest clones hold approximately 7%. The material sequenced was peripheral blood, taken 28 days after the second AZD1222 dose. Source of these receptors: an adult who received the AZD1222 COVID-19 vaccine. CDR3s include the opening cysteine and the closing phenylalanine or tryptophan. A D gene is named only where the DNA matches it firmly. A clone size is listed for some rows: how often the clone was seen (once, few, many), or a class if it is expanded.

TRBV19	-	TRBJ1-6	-	TGTGCCTCCGGTCCCCGCGGTAATTCACCCCTCCACTTT	CASGPRGNSPLHF
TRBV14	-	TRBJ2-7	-	TGTGCCAGCAGCCAAGATCCAGGGCGGACGCAGTACTTC	CASSQDPGRTQYF
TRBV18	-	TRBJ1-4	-	TGTGCCAGCTCAGCGACTCCGGTAGGGCAAAAACTGTTTTTT	CASSATPVGQKLFF
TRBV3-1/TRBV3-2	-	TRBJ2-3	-	TGTGCCAGCAGCCGCGGGACCCAGGCAGATACGCAGTATTTT	CASSRGTQADTQYF
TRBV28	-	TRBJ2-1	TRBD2	TGTGCCAGCAGTTTGGAACTAGCGGGTAATGAGCAGTTCTTC	CASSLELAGNEQFF
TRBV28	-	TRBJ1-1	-	TGTGCCAGCAGTCCTTCGGACAGGAACACTGAAGCTTTCTTT	CASSPSDRNTEAFF
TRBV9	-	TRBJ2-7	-	TGTGCCAGCAGCGTAGGGGTGGAGCAGTACTTC	CASSVGVEQYF
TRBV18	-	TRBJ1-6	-	TGTGCCAGCTCACCACAAGGCTCCTATAATTCACCCCTCCACTTT	CASSPQGSYNSPLHF
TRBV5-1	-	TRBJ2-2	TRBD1	TGCGCCAGCAGCCGCCAGGACAGGGGGTCCGGGGAGCTGTTTTTT	CASSRQDRGSGELFF
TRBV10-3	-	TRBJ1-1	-	TGTGCCATCAGTGAGAGGGGGGCAGGCACTGAAGCTTTCTTT	CAISERGAGTEAFF
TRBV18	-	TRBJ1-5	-	TGTGCCAGCTCACCACCGGGGTTAAGCAATCAGCCCCAGCATTTT	CASSPPGLSNQPQHF
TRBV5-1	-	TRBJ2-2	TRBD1	TGCGCCAGCAGCTTGGCGGGACAGAAGAACACCGGGGAGCTGTTTTTT	CASSLAGQKNTGELFF
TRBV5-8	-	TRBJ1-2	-	TGTGCCAGCAGCTTGCCACCAAACAGCGGGGACTTTTCGGGCTACACCTTC	CASSLPPNSGDFSGYTF
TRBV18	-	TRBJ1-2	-	TGTGCCAGCTCACCGGCGGGACTGGGGACCTATGGCTACACCTTC	CASSPAGLGTYGYTF
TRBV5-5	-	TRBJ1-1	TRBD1	TGTGCCAGCAGGCCTCGGGACAGGGTGGGGGAGGCTTTCTTT	CASRPRDRVGEAFF
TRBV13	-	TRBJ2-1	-	TGTGCCAGCAGCCTAGGAGGGGCCATCAAACGGCATGAGCAGTTCTTC	CASSLGGAIKRHEQFF
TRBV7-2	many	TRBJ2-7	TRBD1	TGTGCCAGCAGCTTACGGACAGGGGGTCAAGGGGAGCAGTACTTC	CASSLRTGGQGEQYF
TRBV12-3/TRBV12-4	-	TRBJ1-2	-	TGTGCCAGCAGTTTATACACCTATGGCTACACCTTC	CASSLYTYGYTF
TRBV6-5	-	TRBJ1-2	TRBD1	TGTGCCAGCAGAGGGACAGGGGGCGGGTATGGCTACACCTTC	CASRGTGGGYGYTF
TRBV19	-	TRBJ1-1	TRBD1	TGTGCCAGTAGTATTGGACAGGGGATCACTGAAGCTTTCTTT	CASSIGQGITEAFF
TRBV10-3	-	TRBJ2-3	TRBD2	TGTGCCATCAGTGGCTGGCGGGGGGGCACAGATACGCAGTATTTT	CAISGWRGGTDTQYF
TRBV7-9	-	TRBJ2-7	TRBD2	TGTGCCGAAGGGGAGGGTCCCTCCTACGAGCAGTACTTC	CAEGEGPSYEQYF
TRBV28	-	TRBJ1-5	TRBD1	TGTGCCAGCAGTTTTGGGACAGGGGGCCCCCCGAAGAATCAGCCCCAGCATTTT	CASSFGTGGPPKNQPQHF
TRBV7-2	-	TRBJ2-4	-	TGTGCCAGCAGCCCACAGATAGCCAAAAACATTCAGTACTTC	CASSPQIAKNIQYF
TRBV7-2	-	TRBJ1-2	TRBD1	TGTGCCAGCAGCTTCGACAGGGCCTATGGCTACACCTTC	CASSFDRAYGYTF
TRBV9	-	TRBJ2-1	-	TGTGCCAGCAGCGTAGGGGCGGGGGCTTCCTACAATGAGCAGTTCTTC	CASSVGAGASYNEQFF
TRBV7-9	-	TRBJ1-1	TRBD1	TGTGCCAGCGACCAACAGGGGGTATACACTGAAGCTTTCTTT	CASDQQGVYTEAFF
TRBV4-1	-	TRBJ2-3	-	TGCGCCAGCAGCCAAGATTGGAGACAGACAGATACGCAGTATTTT	CASSQDWRQTDTQYF
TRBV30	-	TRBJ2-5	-	TGTGCCTGGAGCGTCTACCAAGAGACCCAGTACTTC	CAWSVYQETQYF
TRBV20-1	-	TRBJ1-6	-	TGCAGTGCTAGTACTCGCTCCAGCTACTATTCACCCCTCCACTTT	CSASTRSSYYSPLHF
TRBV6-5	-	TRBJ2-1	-	TGTGCCAGCAATCTTGGGGCAGGTCTGCGGAATGAGCAGTTCTTC	CASNLGAGLRNEQFF
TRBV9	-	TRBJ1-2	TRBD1	TGTGCCAGCAGCGTGGACGGGACAGCCTATGGCTACACCTTC	CASSVDGTAYGYTF
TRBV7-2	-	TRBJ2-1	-	TGTGCCAGCAGCTTAAGGACTGGGTGGGGGGCCGTTGAGCAGTTCTTC	CASSLRTGWGAVEQFF
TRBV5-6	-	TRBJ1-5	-	TGTGCCAGCAGCTTGGGGGATTTCCCCCAGCCCCAGCATTTT	CASSLGDFPQPQHF
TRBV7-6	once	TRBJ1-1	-	TGTGCCAGCAGCTTAGCAGGTAACACTGAAGCTTTCTTT	CASSLAGNTEAFF
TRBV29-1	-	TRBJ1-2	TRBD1	TGCAGCGTTAACCCCGGGACAGAGGCTCAAGGCTACACCTTC	CSVNPGTEAQGYTF
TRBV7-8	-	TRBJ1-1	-	TGTGCCAGCAGCCGGCGGGTCAGTAGTCACACTGAAGCTTTCTTT	CASSRRVSSHTEAFF
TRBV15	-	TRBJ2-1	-	TGTGCCACCAGCGCAGGTCCTTACTCCTACAATGAGCAGTTCTTC	CATSAGPYSYNEQFF
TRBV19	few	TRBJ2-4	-	TGTGCCAGTAGTATAGGTGGGGCCAAAAACATTCAGTACTTC	CASSIGGAKNIQYF